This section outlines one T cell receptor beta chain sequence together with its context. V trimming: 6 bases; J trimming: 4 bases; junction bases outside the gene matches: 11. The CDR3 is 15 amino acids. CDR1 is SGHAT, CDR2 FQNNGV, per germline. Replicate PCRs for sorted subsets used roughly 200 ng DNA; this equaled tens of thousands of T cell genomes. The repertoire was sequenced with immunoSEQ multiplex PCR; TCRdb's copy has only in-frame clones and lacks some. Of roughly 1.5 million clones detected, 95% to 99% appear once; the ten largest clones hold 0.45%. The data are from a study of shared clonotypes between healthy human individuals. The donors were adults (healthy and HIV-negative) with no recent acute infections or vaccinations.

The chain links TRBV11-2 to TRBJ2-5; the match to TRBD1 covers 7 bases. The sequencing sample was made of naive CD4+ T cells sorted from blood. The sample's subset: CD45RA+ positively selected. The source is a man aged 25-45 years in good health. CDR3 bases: TGTGCCAGCAGGCCCACGACAGGGTATGGAGAGACCCAGTACTTC. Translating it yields CASRPTTGYGETQYF.